This entry is about one T cell receptor (beta chain). Its antigen is currently unknown. Researchers ran the PCR with 60 Vbeta and 13 Jbeta primers. TCRdb keeps only in-frame clones here, not all; method: immunoSEQ multiplex PCR. The sample gives some 130,000 clones, about 80% of which show up once; around 3.3% is in the top ten. The data were obtained in a study of cytomegalovirus exposure and HLA in healthy donors. The CDR3 length is 15 residues. The ends were cut back, 0 bases at V and 3 bases at J, with 12 bases in the middle. Per germline, CDR1 SGHNT and CDR2 YYREEE (reference sequence). Whole-study findings and limits: Beyond CMV serostatus, there was no information to go on about immune exposure. Later, an analysis found that common viral pathogens appeared to be linked with several of the most significant clusters. Rare TCR sequences dominated, though some public TCRs recurred in many donors.

The source of this sequence is a male donor in good health and CMV-seronegative. The chain links TRBV5-4 to TRBJ1-2; D ambiguous. Input material: PBMCs. In DNA, the CDR3 is TGTGCCAGCAGCTTGGTTACGGGGAGAGACTATGGCTACACCTTC. It is translated as CASSLVTGRDYGYTF.